One and the same sample provided the 26 T cell receptor beta chains below, sequenced in a study of OX40 agonist ivuxolimab in advanced cancers. The library was obtained by the immunoSEQ multiplex PCR assay. The source is immuneACCESS, and TCRdb retained only in-frame sequences with V and J called. Part of the clones is not carried over; for the studies checked, unresolved V genes explain less than half of this, and the remainder is unexplained. A total of tens of thousands of clones appear in this sample, around 89% of them only once. The biggest ten clones account for roughly 12% of the sample. Source: CD4+ or CD8+ T cells sorted from blood, taken in a trial of the OX40 agonist ivuxolimab. Every receptor here comes from an adult with an advanced solid tumor such as melanoma, head and neck, liver or kidney cancer.

The genes are TRBV11-2 and TRBJ2-3; no clear D gene. The CDR3 has 14 residues. Germline lookup yields CDR1 SGHAT and CDR2 FQNNGV. Trimming pared 4 bases from V and 1 base from J, leaving 9 bases between. CDR3 sequence: CASSSMSGTDTQYF. CDR3 sequence (DNA): TGTGCCAGCAGCTCTATGTCGGGCACAGATACGCAGTATTTT.

In nucleotides, the CDR3 is TGCGCCAGCAGCCAAGGGACTAGCTTGAGCTCCTACAATGAGCAGTTCTTC. Amino acids: CASSQGTSLSSYNEQFF. The chain uses TRBV4-3 and TRBJ2-1; 8 bases are a match to TRBD2. The CDR3 has 17 residues. Germline V gives CDR1 LGHNA, CDR2 YSLEER. V trimming: 1 base; J trimming: 0 bases; junction bases outside the gene matches: 5.

This sequence joins TRBV27 and TRBJ1-1; TRBD1 matches at 8 bases. In germline, CDR1 is MNHEY, CDR2 SMNVEV (reference sequence). There are 18 residues in the CDR3. The V segment lost 5 bases and the J segment 3 bases; nucleotides outside the gene matches: 17. The CDR3 loop reads CASSPREAGGPAYTEAFF. CDR3 bases: TGTGCCAGCAGTCCGCGGGAGGCAGGGGGCCCCGCGTACACTGAAGCTTTCTTT.

The chain combines TRBV9 with TRBJ2-7; 11 bases fit TRBD2. This CDR3 has 20 residues. V lost 4 bases to trimming and J lost 3 bases; unmatched junction nucleotides: 21. Germline V gene data show CDR1 as SGDLS and CDR2 as YYNGEE. The CDR3 DNA sequence: TGTGCCAGCAGCTCCCCGCTGGAGCCCTCTTTAGCGGGAGGGTTCTACGAGCAGTACTTC. This codes for CASSSPLEPSLAGGFYEQYF.

In its sample, this clone ranks as medium-sized. The chain employs TRBV6-1 and TRBJ1-1, with D possibly matching TRBD1 (5 bases). The CDR3 consists of 18 residues. Trimming removed 6 bases at V and 1 base at J, with 24 bases between. Germline CDR1 MNHNS, CDR2 SASEGT. CDR3 amino acids: CASSETPTGVTRNTEAFF. DNA of the CDR3: TGTGCCAGCAGCGAAACCCCCACAGGAGTAACCAGGAACACTGAAGCTTTCTTT.

The chain joins TRBV15 to TRBJ2-3, with 7 bases that match TRBD1. This CDR3 region has 14 residues. Germline CDR1 is LNHNV and CDR2 is YYDKDF (reference sequence). V was clipped by 6 bases and J by 6 bases; unmatched bases: 9. The CDR3: CATRAGEGADTQYF. The CDR3 region has the DNA TGTGCCACCAGGGCCGGAGAGGGGGCCGATACGCAGTATTTT. Combining the CDR3 with reference TRBV15 and TRBJ2-3 gives the whole variable domain DAMVIQNPRYQVTQFGKPVTLSCSQTLNHNVMYWYQQKSSQAPKLLFHYYDKDFNNEADTPDNFQSRRPNTSFCFLDIRSPGLGDTAMYLCATRAGEGADTQYFGPGTRLTVL.

CDR3 sequence reads: CASGDSRNEQFF. CDR3 coding DNA: TGTGCCAGCGGGGACTCTCGGAATGAGCAGTTCTTC. The chain carries TRBV6-6 and TRBJ2-1; possibly TRBD2 for D (6 bases). Trimming took off 8 bases at V and 7 bases at J, with 12 bases between the two ends. In germline, CDR1 is MNHNY, CDR2 SVGAGI (reference sequence). The CDR3 totals 12 residues.

The chain joins TRBV4-3 to TRBJ2-7; TRBD1 aligns across 7 bases. The J segment lost 1 base and the V segment lost 3 bases, leaving 9 bases of the junction unmatched. The CDR3 covers 16 residues. The germline V gene has CDR1 LGHNA and CDR2 YSLEER. CDR3 region: CASSQTGWGQSYEQYF. DNA of the CDR3: TGCGCCAGCAGCCAGACCGGTTGGGGACAGTCCTACGAGCAGTACTTC.

The genes are TRBV28 and TRBJ1-5, with 9 bases matching TRBD1. The CDR3 has 14 amino acids. CDR1 is MDHEN and CDR2 is SYDVKM in the germline V gene. The V segment lost 6 bases and the J segment 6 bases; nucleotides outside the gene matches: 6. CDR3 amino acids: CASSLGQGRQPQHF. The CDR3 DNA is TGTGCCAGCAGCCTTGGACAGGGGCGTCAGCCCCAGCATTTT.

V gene TRBV4-1 combines with J gene TRBJ2-7; TRBD2 aligns across 12 bases. Germline CDR1 MGHRA, CDR2 YSYEKL. This CDR3 spans 14 amino acids. The V gene end was trimmed by 4 bases and the J gene end by 7 bases; junction bases not matched to a gene: 5. In DNA form, the CDR3 reads TGCGCCAGCAGCCTAGGACTAGCGGGATCAGAGCAGTACTTC. Protein: CASSLGLAGSEQYF.

The chain joins TRBV7-6 to TRBJ2-7, with 7 bases aligning to TRBD1. The J segment lost 4 bases and the V segment lost 2 bases, leaving 5 bases of the junction unmatched. The germline gives CDR1 SGHVS, CDR2 FNYEAQ. This CDR3 has 14 amino acids. CDR3 nucleotides: TGTGCCAGCAGCTTATCTCGGACAGGTTACGAGCAGTACTTC. Amino acid sequence: CASSLSRTGYEQYF.

V gene TRBV19 combines with J gene TRBJ1-5; tentative D call: TRBD1 (5 bases). This CDR3 is built from 15 residues. V dropped 5 bases and J dropped 2 bases, with 13 bases sitting between them. The germline CDR1 and CDR2 sequences are LNHDA and SQIVND (reference sequence). CDR3 DNA sequence: TGTGCCAGTAGTGCTTTTACAGGACGCAATCAGCCCCAGCATTTT. Translated: CASSAFTGRNQPQHF.

This clone is termed medium-sized. The J gene is TRBJ2-7, the V gene TRBV6-5; no firm D call. CDR3 length: 15 amino acids. V lost 0 bases and J 1 base, leaving 10 bases between the germline ends. Germline CDR1 is MNHEY and CDR2 is SVGAGI. The CDR3 loop reads CASSYSAASSYEQYF. The CDR3 coding sequence is TGTGCCAGCAGTTACTCGGCAGCCTCATCCTACGAGCAGTACTTC.

This chain connects TRBV6-5 to TRBJ2-1, with 14 nucleotides matching TRBD2. The CDR3 spans 16 residues. The germline V gene has CDR1 MNHEY and CDR2 SVGAGI. J gave up 7 bases and V 2 bases, and 4 bases lay outside the gene matches. The DNA for the CDR3 is TGTGCCAGCAGTTACACGGGACTAGCGGGAGCGAATGAGCAGTTCTTC. Encoded protein: CASSYTGLAGANEQFF.

This chain connects TRBV19 to TRBJ1-1; no firm D call. The CDR3 is made up of 15 amino acids. Germline CDR1 LNHDA, CDR2 SQIVND (reference sequence). V was cut by 3 bases and J by 2 bases, with 13 bases left in between. CDR3 sequence (DNA): TGTGCCAGTAGTATTGAGTGGCAGCTTAACACTGAAGCTTTCTTT. It is translated as CASSIEWQLNTEAFF. Based on the CDR3 plus reference TRBV19 and TRBJ1-1, the full variable domain is DGGITQSPKYLFRKEGQNVTLSCEQNLNHDAMYWYRQDPGQGLRLIYYSQIVNDFQKGDIAEGYSVSREKKESFPLTVTSAQKNPTAFYLCASSIEWQLNTEAFFGQGTRLTVV.

The chain employs TRBV7-8 and TRBJ2-3; 10 nucleotides match TRBD2. Germline trimming cut 6 bases from V and 5 bases from J; bases unmatched to any gene: 5. Germline CDR1 SGHVS, CDR2 FQNEAQ. CDR3 length equals 14 residues. CDR3 residues: CASSRTSGRDTQYF. The DNA of the CDR3 is TGTGCCAGCAGTAGGACTAGCGGACGAGATACGCAGTATTTT.

The V gene is TRBV5-1, the J gene TRBJ2-7; D not certain. Germline CDR1 and CDR2: SGHRS and YFSETQ. Trimming cost V 3 bases and J 2 bases, with 12 bases left between them. The CDR3 spans 14 residues. The DNA for the CDR3 is TGCGCCAGCAGCTACGAAGGAAAGACCTACGAGCAGTACTTC. Amino acids: CASSYEGKTYEQYF.

The chain is built from TRBV4-2 and TRBJ2-3; the match to TRBD1 covers 8 bases. The CDR3 loop spans 15 amino acids. The J segment lost 6 bases and the V segment lost 0 bases, leaving 5 bases of the junction unmatched. Germline V gene data show CDR1 as LGHNA and CDR2 as YNFKEQ. CDR3 DNA: TGTGCCAGCAGCCAAGAGGACAGGGATGGTGATACGCAGTATTTT. Protein: CASSQEDRDGDTQYF.

This clone has a handful of counts. The V gene is TRBV2, the J gene TRBJ1-1; D remains ambiguous. CDR1 and CDR2 from the germline V gene are SNHLY and FYNNEI. With 3 bases removed from V and 1 base from J, the gap between germline ends came to 9 bases. The CDR3 extends over 14 amino acids. CDR3 region: CASSDSRGNTEAFF. DNA for the CDR3: TGTGCCAGCAGTGATTCACGGGGGAACACTGAAGCTTTCTTT.

This rearrangement joins TRBV4-2 to TRBJ2-3; D gene unclear. Germline lookup yields CDR1 LGHNA and CDR2 YNFKEQ. V was cut by 1 base and J by 0 bases, with 8 bases left in between. The CDR3 is made up of 15 amino acids. As DNA, the CDR3 is TGTGCCAGCAGCCAAGTCACTTCTAGCACAGATACGCAGTATTTT. Residues: CASSQVTSSTDTQYF.

The V and J genes are TRBV27 and TRBJ2-1, with D unclear. CDR3 length: 13 residues. CDR1 is MNHEY and CDR2 is SMNVEV in the germline V gene (reference sequence). Trimming left V 8 bases short and J 4 bases short, with 12 bases between. The CDR3 DNA reads TGTGCCAGCCGCCCCGTAGGGTACAATGAGCAGTTCTTC. This translates into CASRPVGYNEQFF.

The rearrangement links TRBV6-5 to TRBJ2-2; D might be TRBD2 (6 bases). The CDR3 covers 15 residues. Germline CDR1 is MNHEY and CDR2 is SVGAGI. V lost 0 bases to trimming and J lost 4 bases, with 9 bases between them. CDR3: CASSYSRRGTGELFF. The CDR3 DNA is TGTGCCAGCAGTTACTCGAGGAGGGGCACCGGGGAGCTGTTTTTT.

The J gene is TRBJ2-7, the V gene TRBV4-1; weak D call: TRBD2 (6 bases). Germline CDR1 MGHRA, CDR2 YSYEKL. There are 16 residues in the CDR3. V lost 4 bases and J lost 5, with 21 bases in between. Written as DNA, the CDR3 is TGCGCCAGCAGCCGAGACCCGGGACTTACAAGGGACGAGCAGTACTTC. Protein product: CASSRDPGLTRDEQYF.

The chain links TRBV29-1 to TRBJ1-2; TRBD1 matches 8 bases. The ends lost 4 bases at V and 4 bases at J; junction bases unmatched: 8. The CDR3 has 14 residues. Germline-derived CDR1 and CDR2 are SQVTM and ANQGSEA. CDR3 residues: CSVVPRQGPYGYTF. In nucleotides, the CDR3 is TGCAGCGTTGTACCCCGACAGGGGCCCTATGGCTACACCTTC.

For the CDR3, the DNA is TGTGCCAGCAGCTTGTGGGAGGTGCTAGCGGGAGAACATGAGCAGTTCTTC. This gives the protein CASSLWEVLAGEHEQFF. The chain has TRBV5-8 and TRBJ2-1; 10 nucleotides line up with TRBD2. V was pared by 1 base and J by 8 bases, with 12 bases of the junction left unmatched. CDR3 length equals 17 residues. CDR1 is SGHTS and CDR2 is YDEGEE in the germline V gene.

The chain couples TRBV9 to TRBJ2-1; 11 nucleotides line up with TRBD1. The CDR3 totals 15 residues. V lost 3 bases to trimming and J lost 7 bases; unmatched junction nucleotides: 6. Germline lookup yields CDR1 SGDLS and CDR2 YYNGEE. CDR3 in DNA: TGTGCCAGCAGCGCCGGGACAGGGGGTTCAAATGAGCAGTTCTTC. Its protein product is CASSAGTGGSNEQFF.